This T cell receptor (beta chain) was recovered during a study of cytomegalovirus exposure and HLA in healthy donors. Points from the study as a whole: Later analysis showed most CMV-associated TCR beta chains appearing HLA-restricted. Most subjects' HLA-A and HLA-B alleles were reportedly predicted from TCR beta sequences. Despite most TCR sequences being rare, some public TCRs occurred in many donors.

The CDR3 is 19 amino acids. Per germline, CDR1 LNHDA and CDR2 SQIVND (reference sequence). Trimming removed 4 bases from V and 4 bases from J; junction bases left unmatched: 21. Concerning this clone itself: Its antigen is not known.

The PCR was carried out with 60 Vbeta primers and 13 Jbeta primers. Sequencing was performed with immunoSEQ multiplex PCR; in TCRdb, only in-frame clones are kept and a portion is missing. The sample lists around 210,000 clones; 78% were seen once. Sequenced input: PBMCs. The chain carries TRBV19 and TRBJ1-2, with 7 bases lining up with TRBD1. The receptor was isolated from a boy between 10 and 17 years old in good health and CMV-seronegative. CDR3 in DNA: TGTGCCAGTAGTACTCTAATACCGGGACAGAGTAAGGGTCTCTATGGCTACACCTTC. Protein: CASSTLIPGQSKGLYGYTF.